The sequence of this T cell receptor beta chain was determined in a study of Ad26.COV2.S vaccination and SARS-CoV-2 variants. Overall study context: Participants got Ad26.COV2.S intramuscularly, once or twice 56 days apart.

Treatment here: approximately 18 received Ad26.COV2.S at low or high dose, single or two shots; 5 received placebo; per-sample allocation not given. Specimens were obtained on day 63 following the first vaccine or placebo injection. An Ad26 vector that expressed Wuhan-strain SARS-CoV-2 spike constituted the vaccine. Clones were sequenced by immunoSEQ multiplex PCR, and TCRdb holds only the in-frame ones, with some missing. This sample has about 440,000 clones, with 90% found just once. Study-wide results and caveats: Participants in the vaccine arm had higher spike-specific TCR breadth; placebo recipients had lower.

A note on this clone: Its target is not known.

The sample here was peripheral blood, taken in a trial of Ad26.COV2.S vaccine versus placebo. The source of this sequence is a person between 18 and 65 years old who received the Ad26.COV2.S COVID-19 vaccine or a placebo.

CDR3 sequence (DNA): TGTGCCAGCAGTCTCCGGACAGGGGTTACTGAAGCTTTCTTT. This translates into CASSLRTGVTEAFF. The chain joins TRBV27 to TRBJ1-1; 9 bases are shared with TRBD1. This CDR3 is built from 14 residues. V gave up 5 bases and J gave up 5 bases; unmatched junction bases: 6. Germline CDR1 is MNHEY and CDR2 is SMNVEV (reference sequence).